This T cell receptor beta chain emerged from a study of OX40 agonist ivuxolimab in advanced cancers. The study's findings and limits: CD4+ and CD8+ blood T cells expanded clonally by week 6 at 0.1 to 3.0 mg/kg. CD8+ T cells averaged more expanded clones than CD4+.

The CDR3 contains 16 residues. The junction had 13 bases not matched to a gene; V was cut back by 4 bases and J by 5 bases. Looked up from germline, CDR1 is SGHRS and CDR2 is YFSETQ. Comment on this clone: Its antigen remains unidentified.

Data came from immunoSEQ multiplex PCR; TCRdb stores just in-frame clones and leaves some out. The sample comprises roughly 89,000 clones, approximately 90% of which are singletons, and more than 0.25% rests with the top ten. Sample: CD4+ or CD8+ T cells sorted from blood, taken in a trial of the OX40 agonist ivuxolimab. The sequence was collected from an adult with an advanced solid tumor such as melanoma, head and neck, liver or kidney cancer. This sequence joins TRBV5-1 and TRBJ2-7; 9 nucleotides align to TRBD2. The CDR3 region has the DNA TGCGCCAGCAGCCTGGGGCTTAGCGGGAGCGGGGACGAGCAGTACTTC. Translation: CASSLGLSGSGDEQYF.